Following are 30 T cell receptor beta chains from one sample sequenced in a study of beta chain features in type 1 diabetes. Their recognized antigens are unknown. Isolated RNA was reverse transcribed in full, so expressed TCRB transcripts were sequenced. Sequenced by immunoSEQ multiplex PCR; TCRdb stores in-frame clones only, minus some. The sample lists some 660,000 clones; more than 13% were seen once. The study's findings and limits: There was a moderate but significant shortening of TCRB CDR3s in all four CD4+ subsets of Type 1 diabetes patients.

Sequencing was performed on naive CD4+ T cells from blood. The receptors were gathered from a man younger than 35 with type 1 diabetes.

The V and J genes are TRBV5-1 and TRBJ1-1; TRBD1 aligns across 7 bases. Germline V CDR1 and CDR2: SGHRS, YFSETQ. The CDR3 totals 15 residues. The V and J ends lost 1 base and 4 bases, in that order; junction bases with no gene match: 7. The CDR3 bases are TGCGCCAGCAGCTTGTTGGGACAGTTAACCACTGAAGCTTTCTTT. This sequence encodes CASSLLGQLTTEAFF. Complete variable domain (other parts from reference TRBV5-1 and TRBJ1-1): KAGVTQTPRYLIKTRGQQVTLSCSPISGHRSVSWYQQTPGQGLQFLFEYFSETQRNKGNFPGRFSGRQFSNSRSEMNVSTLELGDSALYLCASSLLGQLTTEAFFGQGTRLTVV.

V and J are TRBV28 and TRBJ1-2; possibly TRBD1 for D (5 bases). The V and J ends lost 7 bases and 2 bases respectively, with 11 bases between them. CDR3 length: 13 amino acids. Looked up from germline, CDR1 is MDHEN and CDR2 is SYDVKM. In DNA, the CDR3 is TGTGCCAGCACCCCCCGGACAAACTATGGCTACACCTTC. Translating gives CASTPRTNYGYTF.

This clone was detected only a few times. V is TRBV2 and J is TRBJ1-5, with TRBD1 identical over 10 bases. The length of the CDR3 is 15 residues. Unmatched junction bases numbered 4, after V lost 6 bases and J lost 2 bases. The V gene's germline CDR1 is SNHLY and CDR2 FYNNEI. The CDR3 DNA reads TGTGCCAGCAGATGGGACAGGGGTGGCAATCAGCCCCAGCATTTT. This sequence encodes CASRWDRGGNQPQHF.

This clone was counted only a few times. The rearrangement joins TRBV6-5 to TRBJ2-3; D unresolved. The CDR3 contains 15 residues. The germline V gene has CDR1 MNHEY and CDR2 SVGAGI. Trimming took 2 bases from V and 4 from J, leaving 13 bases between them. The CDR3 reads CASSYGLVSPDTQYF. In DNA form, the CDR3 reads TGTGCCAGCAGTTACGGGCTAGTCTCCCCAGATACGCAGTATTTT.

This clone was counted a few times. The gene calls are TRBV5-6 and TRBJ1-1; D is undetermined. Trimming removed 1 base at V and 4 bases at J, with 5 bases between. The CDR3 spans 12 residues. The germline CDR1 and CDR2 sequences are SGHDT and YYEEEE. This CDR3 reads CASSLLLTEAFF. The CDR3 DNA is TGTGCCAGCAGCTTGCTCCTCACTGAAGCTTTCTTT.

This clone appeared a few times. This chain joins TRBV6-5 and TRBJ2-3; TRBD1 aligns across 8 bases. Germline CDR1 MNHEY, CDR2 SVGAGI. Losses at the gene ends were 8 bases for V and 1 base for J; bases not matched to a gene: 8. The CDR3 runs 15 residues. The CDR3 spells CASPFGTGCTDTQYF. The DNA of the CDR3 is TGTGCCAGCCCTTTTGGGACAGGTTGCACAGATACGCAGTATTTT.

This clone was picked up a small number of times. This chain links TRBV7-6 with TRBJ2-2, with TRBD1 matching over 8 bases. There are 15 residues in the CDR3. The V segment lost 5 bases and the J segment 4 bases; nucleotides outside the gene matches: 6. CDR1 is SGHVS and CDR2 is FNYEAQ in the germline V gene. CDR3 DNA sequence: TGTGCCAGCAGCCTGACAGGGGTGGGCACCGGGGAGCTGTTTTTT. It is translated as CASSLTGVGTGELFF.

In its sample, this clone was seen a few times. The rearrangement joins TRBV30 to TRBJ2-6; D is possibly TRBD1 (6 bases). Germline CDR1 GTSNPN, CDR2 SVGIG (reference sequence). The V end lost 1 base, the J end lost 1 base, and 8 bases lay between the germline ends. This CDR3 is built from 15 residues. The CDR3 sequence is CAWSEGVSGANVLTF. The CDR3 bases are TGTGCCTGGAGTGAGGGGGTATCTGGGGCCAACGTCCTGACTTTC.

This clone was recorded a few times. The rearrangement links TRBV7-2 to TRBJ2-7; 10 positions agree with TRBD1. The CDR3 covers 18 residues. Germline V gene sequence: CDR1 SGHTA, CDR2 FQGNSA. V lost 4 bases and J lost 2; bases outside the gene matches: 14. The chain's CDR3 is CASSSSLNPGTGAYEQYF. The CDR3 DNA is TGTGCCAGCAGCTCCTCCCTTAACCCCGGGACAGGGGCCTACGAGCAGTACTTC.

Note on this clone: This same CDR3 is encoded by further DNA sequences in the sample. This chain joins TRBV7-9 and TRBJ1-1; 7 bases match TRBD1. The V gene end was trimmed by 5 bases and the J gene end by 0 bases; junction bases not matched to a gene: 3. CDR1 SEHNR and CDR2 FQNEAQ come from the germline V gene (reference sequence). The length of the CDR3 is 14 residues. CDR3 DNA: TGTGCCAGCAGCCCACAGGGGATGAACACTGAAGCTTTCTTT. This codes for CASSPQGMNTEAFF.

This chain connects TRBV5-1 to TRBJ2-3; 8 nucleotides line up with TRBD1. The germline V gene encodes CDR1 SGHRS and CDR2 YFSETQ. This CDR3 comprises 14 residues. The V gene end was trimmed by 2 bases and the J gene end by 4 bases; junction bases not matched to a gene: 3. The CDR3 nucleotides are TGCGCCAGCAGCTTTGGACAGGGATCAGATACGCAGTATTTT. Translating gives CASSFGQGSDTQYF. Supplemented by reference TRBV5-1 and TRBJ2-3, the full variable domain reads KAGVTQTPRYLIKTRGQQVTLSCSPISGHRSVSWYQQTPGQGLQFLFEYFSETQRNKGNFPGRFSGRQFSNSRSEMNVSTLELGDSALYLCASSFGQGSDTQYFGPGTRLTVL.

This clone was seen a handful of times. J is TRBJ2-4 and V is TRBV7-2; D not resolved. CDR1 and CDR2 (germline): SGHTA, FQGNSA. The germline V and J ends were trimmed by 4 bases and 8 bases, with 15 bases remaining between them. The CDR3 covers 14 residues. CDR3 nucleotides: TGTGCCAGCAGCTCCCAACGACCTGGACACATTCAGTACTTC. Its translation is CASSSQRPGHIQYF.

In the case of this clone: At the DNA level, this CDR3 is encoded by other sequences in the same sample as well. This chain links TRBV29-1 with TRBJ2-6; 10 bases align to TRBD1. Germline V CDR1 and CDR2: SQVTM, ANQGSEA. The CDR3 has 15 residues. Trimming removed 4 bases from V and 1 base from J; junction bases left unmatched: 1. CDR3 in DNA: TGCAGCGTTGGACAGGGGGCGTCTGGGGCCAACGTCCTGACTTTC. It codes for CSVGQGASGANVLTF.

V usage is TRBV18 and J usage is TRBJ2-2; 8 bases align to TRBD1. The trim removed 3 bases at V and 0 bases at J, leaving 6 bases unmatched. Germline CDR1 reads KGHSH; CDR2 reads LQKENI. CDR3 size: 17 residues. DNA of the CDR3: TGTGCCAGCTCACCCGGACAGGGACCCGCGAACACCGGGGAGCTGTTTTTT. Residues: CASSPGQGPANTGELFF.

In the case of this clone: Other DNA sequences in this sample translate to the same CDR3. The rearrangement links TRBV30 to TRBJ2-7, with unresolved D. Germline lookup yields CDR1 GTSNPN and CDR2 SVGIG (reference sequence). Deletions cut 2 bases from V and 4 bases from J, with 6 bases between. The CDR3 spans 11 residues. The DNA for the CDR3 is TGTGCCTGGAGTCTGCGGTACGAGCAGTACTTC. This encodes CAWSLRYEQYF.

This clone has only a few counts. The CDR3 coding sequence is TGCAGCTCGGGGGGCACAGATACGCAGTATTTT. Amino acids: CSSGGTDTQYF. The chain combines TRBV20-1 with TRBJ2-3, with TRBD2 as a possible D gene (6 bases). Germline V lookup: CDR1 DFQATT, CDR2 SNEGSKA (reference sequence). CDR3 length equals 11 residues.

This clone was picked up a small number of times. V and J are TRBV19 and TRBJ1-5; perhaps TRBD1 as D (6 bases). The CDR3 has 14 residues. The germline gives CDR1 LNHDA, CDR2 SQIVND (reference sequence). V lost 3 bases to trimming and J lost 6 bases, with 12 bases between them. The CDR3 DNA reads TGTGCCAGTAGTATCTCAGGGGTAGGTCAGCCCCAGCATTTT. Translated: CASSISGVGQPQHF.

The CDR3 loop reads CASSQLTDSPLHF. CDR3 in DNA: TGTGCCAGCAGCCAGCTAACGGATTCACCCCTCCACTTT. This rearrangement joins TRBV4-2 to TRBJ1-6; D uncertain. The CDR3 covers 13 residues. Germline V gene sequence: CDR1 LGHNA, CDR2 YNFKEQ. V was clipped by 3 bases and J by 8 bases, with 8 bases between them.

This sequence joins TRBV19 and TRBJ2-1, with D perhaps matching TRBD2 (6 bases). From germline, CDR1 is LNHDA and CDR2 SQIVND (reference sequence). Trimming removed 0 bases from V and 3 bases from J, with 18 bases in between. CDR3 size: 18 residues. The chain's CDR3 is CASSIEGYWTTRYNEQFF. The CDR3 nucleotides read TGTGCCAGTAGTATAGAGGGGTATTGGACTACCCGCTACAATGAGCAGTTCTTC.

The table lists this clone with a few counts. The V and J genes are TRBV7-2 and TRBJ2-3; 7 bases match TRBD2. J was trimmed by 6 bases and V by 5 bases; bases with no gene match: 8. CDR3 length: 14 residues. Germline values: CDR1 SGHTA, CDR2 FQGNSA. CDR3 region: CASSASTSRDTQYF. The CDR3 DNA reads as TGTGCCAGCAGCGCCTCGACTAGCCGGGATACGCAGTATTTT.

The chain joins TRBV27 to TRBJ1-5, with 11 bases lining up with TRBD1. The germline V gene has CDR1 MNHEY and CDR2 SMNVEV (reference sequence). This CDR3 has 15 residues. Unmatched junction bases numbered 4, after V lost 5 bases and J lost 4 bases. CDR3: CASSPGTGGNQPQHF. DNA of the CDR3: TGTGCCAGCAGTCCCGGGACAGGGGGTAATCAGCCCCAGCATTTT.

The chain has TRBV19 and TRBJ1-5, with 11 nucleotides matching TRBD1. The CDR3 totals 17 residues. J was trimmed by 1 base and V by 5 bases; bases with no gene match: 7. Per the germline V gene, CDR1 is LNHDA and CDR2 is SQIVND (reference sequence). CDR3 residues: CASSPQGQGVSNQPQHF. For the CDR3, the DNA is TGTGCCAGTAGTCCCCAGGGACAGGGGGTAAGCAATCAGCCCCAGCATTTT.

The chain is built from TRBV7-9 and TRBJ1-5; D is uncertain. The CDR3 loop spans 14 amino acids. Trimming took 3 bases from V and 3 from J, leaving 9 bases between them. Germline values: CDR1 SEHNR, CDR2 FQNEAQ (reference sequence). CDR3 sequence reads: CASSLYGDNQPQHF. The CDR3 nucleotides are TGTGCCAGCAGCTTGTACGGAGACAATCAGCCCCAGCATTTT. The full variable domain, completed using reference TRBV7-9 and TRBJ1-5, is DTGVSQNPRHKITKRGQNVTFRCDPISEHNRLYWYRQTLGQGPEFLTYFQNEAQLEKSRLLSDRFSAERPKGSFSTLEIQRTEQGDSAMYLCASSLYGDNQPQHFGDGTRLSIL.

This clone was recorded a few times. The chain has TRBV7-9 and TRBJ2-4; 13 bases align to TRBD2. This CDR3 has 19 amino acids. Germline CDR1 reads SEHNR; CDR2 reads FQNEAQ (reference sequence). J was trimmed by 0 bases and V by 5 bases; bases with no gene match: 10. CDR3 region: CASSTPPGLAGRAKNIQYF. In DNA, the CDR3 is TGTGCCAGCAGCACCCCCCCGGGACTAGCGGGACGAGCCAAAAACATTCAGTACTTC.

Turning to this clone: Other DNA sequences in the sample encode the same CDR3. As DNA, the CDR3 is TGTGCCAGCAGCGCCAGACTAGGAGAGACCCAGTACTTC. Its protein product is CASSARLGETQYF. The V and J genes are TRBV9 and TRBJ2-5; D may be TRBD2 (6 bases). This CDR3 has 13 residues. Germline V gives CDR1 SGDLS, CDR2 YYNGEE. Trimming shortened V by 3 bases and J by 4 bases, and 10 bases separated the two germline ends.

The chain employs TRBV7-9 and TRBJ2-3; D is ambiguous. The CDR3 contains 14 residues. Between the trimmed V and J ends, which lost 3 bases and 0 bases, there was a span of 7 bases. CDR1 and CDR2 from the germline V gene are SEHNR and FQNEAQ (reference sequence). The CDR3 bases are TGTGCCAGCAGCTTCCCAGTTAGCACAGATACGCAGTATTTT. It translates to CASSFPVSTDTQYF.

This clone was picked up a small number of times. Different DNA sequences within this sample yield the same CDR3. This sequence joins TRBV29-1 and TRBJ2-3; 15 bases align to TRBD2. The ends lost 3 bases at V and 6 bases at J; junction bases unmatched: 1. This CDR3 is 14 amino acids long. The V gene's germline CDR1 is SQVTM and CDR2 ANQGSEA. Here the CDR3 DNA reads TGCAGCGTTGAGGGACTAGCGGGGGGTGATACGCAGTATTTT. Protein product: CSVEGLAGGDTQYF.

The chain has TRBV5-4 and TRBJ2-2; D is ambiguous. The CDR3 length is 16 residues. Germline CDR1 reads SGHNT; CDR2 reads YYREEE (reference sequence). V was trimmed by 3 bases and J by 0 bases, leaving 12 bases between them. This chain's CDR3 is CASSSTQGSNTGELFF. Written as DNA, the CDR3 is TGTGCCAGCAGCTCTACTCAAGGATCGAACACCGGGGAGCTGTTTTTT.

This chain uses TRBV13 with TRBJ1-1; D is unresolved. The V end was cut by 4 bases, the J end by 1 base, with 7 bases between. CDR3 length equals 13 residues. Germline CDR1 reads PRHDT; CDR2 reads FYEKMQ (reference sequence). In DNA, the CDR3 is TGTGCCAGCAGCTCCCACAAGAACACTGAAGCTTTCTTT. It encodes CASSSHKNTEAFF.

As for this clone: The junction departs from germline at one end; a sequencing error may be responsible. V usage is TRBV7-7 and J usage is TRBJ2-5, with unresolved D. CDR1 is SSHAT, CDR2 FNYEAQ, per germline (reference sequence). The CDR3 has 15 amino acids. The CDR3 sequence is CASSRNYGYQETQYF. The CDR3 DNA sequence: TGTGCTAGCAGCCGTAACTATGGGTACCAAGAGACCCAGTACTTC.